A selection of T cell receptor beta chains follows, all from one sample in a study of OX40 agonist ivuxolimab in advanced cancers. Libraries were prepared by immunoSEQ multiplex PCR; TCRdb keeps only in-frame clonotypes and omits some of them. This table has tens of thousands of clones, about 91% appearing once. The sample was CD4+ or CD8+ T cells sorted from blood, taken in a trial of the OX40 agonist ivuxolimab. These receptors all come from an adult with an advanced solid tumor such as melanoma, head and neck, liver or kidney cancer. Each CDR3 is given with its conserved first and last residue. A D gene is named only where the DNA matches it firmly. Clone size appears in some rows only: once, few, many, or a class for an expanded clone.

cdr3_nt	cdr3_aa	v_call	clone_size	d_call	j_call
TGCGCCAGCAGCCAAAGACAGTTCTCTGGAAACACCATATATTTT	CASSQRQFSGNTIYF	TRBV4-3	.	.	TRBJ1-3
TGTGCCAGCAGTTTACAGTTCTACAATGAGCAGTTCTTC	CASSLQFYNEQFF	TRBV28	.	.	TRBJ2-1
TGCAGCGGCCTCACAGGGGATCGCGGCTACACCTTC	CSGLTGDRGYTF	TRBV29-1	.	TRBD1	TRBJ1-2
TGCGCCAGCAGCTCCAGGCCTAGCGGGGGGGCCGGGGAGACCCAGTACTTC	CASSSRPSGGAGETQYF	TRBV5-1	.	TRBD2	TRBJ2-5
TGTGCCAGTGCCAGGGGCCTAAACACTGAAGCTTTCTTT	CASARGLNTEAFF	TRBV19	.	.	TRBJ1-1
TGTGCCAGCAGCGTAACCACGGGGAACACCGGGGAGCTGTTTTTT	CASSVTTGNTGELFF	TRBV9	.	.	TRBJ2-2
TGTGCCAGCAGTACACAAAACGAGCAGTACTTC	CASSTQNEQYF	TRBV28	.	.	TRBJ2-7
TGTGCCACCAGCAGCGCCATTACAGGGATACAAGAGACCCAGTACTTC	CATSSAITGIQETQYF	TRBV15	.	.	TRBJ2-5
TGTGCCACCCCGGTAGAGGGAGCCGCGCAAGAACTGTTTTTT	CATPVEGAAQELFF	TRBV27	.	.	TRBJ1-4
TGTGCCAGCAGCTCATCCCGGGACAGGACGTACCAAGAGACCCAGTACTTC	CASSSSRDRTYQETQYF	TRBV5-6	.	TRBD1	TRBJ2-5
TGTGCCAGCAGCGGTGGGACTAGCGGGATTTACGAGCAGTACTTC	CASSGGTSGIYEQYF	TRBV9	.	TRBD2	TRBJ2-7
TGTGCCAGCAGCTTAGAGGAGGGGCATAGGTCGGCCAAGCAGTACTTC	CASSLEEGHRSAKQYF	TRBV7-9	.	.	TRBJ2-7
TGTGCCAGCAGCTTAGGATCGACGGCCTACGAGCAGTACTTC	CASSLGSTAYEQYF	TRBV13	.	.	TRBJ2-7
TGTGCCAGTAGATCGGGCGGGGGCGAGCAGTACTTC	CASRSGGGEQYF	TRBV19	.	TRBD2	TRBJ2-7
TGCAGCGTTGAAGAAAAGCCCCCCCCCTACGAGCAGTACTTC	CSVEEKPPPYEQYF	TRBV29-1	.	.	TRBJ2-7
TGCGCCAGCAGCCAAGCAATGCTGACAGGATACTACGAGCAGTACTTC	CASSQAMLTGYYEQYF	TRBV4-3	medium-sized	.	TRBJ2-7
TGTGCCATCAGTGAAACAGGGGGTCGCGAGCAGTACTTC	CAISETGGREQYF	TRBV10-3	.	TRBD1	TRBJ2-7
TGCGCCAGCAGCCTGGGCTACAATGAGCAGTTCTTC	CASSLGYNEQFF	TRBV4-1	.	.	TRBJ2-1
TGTGCCAGCAGCCACCTTGACAGGGGGCCCGGGGAGCTGTTTTTT	CASSHLDRGPGELFF	TRBV11-2	.	TRBD1	TRBJ2-2
TGTGCCAGCAGTTCCCCTCACGAGCAGTACTTC	CASSSPHEQYF	TRBV27	.	.	TRBJ2-7
TGTGCCAGCAGCTACACGGACAGGGAAAGAGAGACCCAGTACTTC	CASSYTDRERETQYF	TRBV11-1	.	TRBD1	TRBJ2-5
TGTGCCAGTAGTGGATGGACTAGTTTTACGAGGGAGACCCAGTACTTC	CASSGWTSFTRETQYF	TRBV19	.	TRBD2	TRBJ2-5
TGTGCCAGCAGCCGCGGGACAGGGGGGGTGGATGGCTACACCTTC	CASSRGTGGVDGYTF	TRBV6-5	.	TRBD1	TRBJ1-2
TGTGCCAGCAGCGTAGCCGGGCTTAGCTACGAGCAGTACTTC	CASSVAGLSYEQYF	TRBV9	.	.	TRBJ2-7
TGCGCCAGCAGCCCCCCGAGTCGTGGCGGGGGCACAGATACGCAGTATTTT	CASSPPSRGGGTDTQYF	TRBV5-1	.	.	TRBJ2-3
TGCGCCAGACCTCTAATACGAAGCGTCCGGGACAGAAAAAATCAGCCCCAGCATTTT	CARPLIRSVRDRKNQPQHF	TRBV4-1	once	TRBD1	TRBJ1-5
TGTGCCAGCAGTTCTTTCCCGGGGGATGGTGGGTACGAGCAGTACTTC	CASSSFPGDGGYEQYF	TRBV28	.	.	TRBJ2-7
TGTGCCAGCAGCCCCCGAGCAGCGACCTATGGCTACACCTTC	CASSPRAATYGYTF	TRBV28	.	.	TRBJ1-2
TGCGCCAGCAGCCGACTACAGGACACTGAAGCTTTCTTT	CASSRLQDTEAFF	TRBV4-1	.	.	TRBJ1-1
TGTGCCAGCAGCTCGTCCTCCTACGAGCAGTACTTC	CASSSSSYEQYF	TRBV11-2	.	.	TRBJ2-7
TGTGCCAGCAGTGAATTCCCGGGGTTGGGATACGAGCAGTACTTC	CASSEFPGLGYEQYF	TRBV6-1	once	.	TRBJ2-7
TGTGCCAGCAGCTTCCGGGACAGGCCTCTCACCGGGGAGCTGTTTTTT	CASSFRDRPLTGELFF	TRBV27	.	TRBD1	TRBJ2-2
TGTGCCAGCAGCTCCCCGGGGGCAGGGCTGAACACTGAAGCTTTCTTT	CASSSPGAGLNTEAFF	TRBV7-9	.	.	TRBJ1-1
TGTGCCAGCAGCTTGGGCGGAGCGGGAGCGTACGAGCAGTACTTC	CASSLGGAGAYEQYF	TRBV11-2	.	TRBD2	TRBJ2-7
TGTGCCAGTAGTTTACGGGACAGGGATTACAATGAGCAGTTCTTC	CASSLRDRDYNEQFF	TRBV19	.	TRBD1	TRBJ2-1
TGTGCCAGCAGTTTATCGGTAGGGGGCTTGCAGCCCCAGCATTTT	CASSLSVGGLQPQHF	TRBV27	.	TRBD1	TRBJ1-5
TGTGCCAGCACAGCGGGCAGCCGGGAGCAGTACTTC	CASTAGSREQYF	TRBV6-1	few	.	TRBJ2-7